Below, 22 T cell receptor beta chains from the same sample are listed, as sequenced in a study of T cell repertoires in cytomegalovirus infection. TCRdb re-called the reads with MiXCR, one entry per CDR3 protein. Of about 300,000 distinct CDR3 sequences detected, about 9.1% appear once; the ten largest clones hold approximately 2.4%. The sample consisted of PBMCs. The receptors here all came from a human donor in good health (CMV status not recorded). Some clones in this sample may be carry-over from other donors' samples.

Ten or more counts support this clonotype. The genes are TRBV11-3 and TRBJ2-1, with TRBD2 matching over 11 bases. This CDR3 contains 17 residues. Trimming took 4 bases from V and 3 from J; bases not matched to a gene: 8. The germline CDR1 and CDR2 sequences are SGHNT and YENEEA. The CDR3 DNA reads TGTGCCAGCAGCTCCCCTGCTAGCGGGGGGAACTACAATGAGCAGTTCTTC. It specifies CASSSPASGGNYNEQFF.

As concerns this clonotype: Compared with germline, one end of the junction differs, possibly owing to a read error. DNA for the CDR3: TGTGCCAGCGCCCTTGGGGGCAGTACAGATACGCGGTATTTT. Its protein is CASALGGSTDTRYF. This chain uses TRBV7-9 with TRBJ2-3, with TRBD1 as a possible D gene (6 bases). Germline CDR1 is SEHNR and CDR2 is FQNEAQ (reference sequence). The CDR3 contains 14 residues.

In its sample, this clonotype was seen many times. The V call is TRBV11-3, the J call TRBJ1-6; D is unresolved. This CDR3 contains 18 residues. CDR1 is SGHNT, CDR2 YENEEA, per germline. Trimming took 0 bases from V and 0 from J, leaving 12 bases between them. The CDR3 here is CASSLEAPHGSYNSPLHF. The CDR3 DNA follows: TGTGCCAGCAGCTTAGAGGCCCCACATGGCTCCTATAATTCACCCCTCCACTTT.

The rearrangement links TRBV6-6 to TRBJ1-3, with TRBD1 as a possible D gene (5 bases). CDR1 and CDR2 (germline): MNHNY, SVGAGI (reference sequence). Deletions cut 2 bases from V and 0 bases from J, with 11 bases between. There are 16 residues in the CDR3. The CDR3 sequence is CASSYTSGTSGNTIYF. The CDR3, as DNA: TGTGCCAGCAGTTACACATCAGGGACCTCTGGAAACACCATATATTTT.

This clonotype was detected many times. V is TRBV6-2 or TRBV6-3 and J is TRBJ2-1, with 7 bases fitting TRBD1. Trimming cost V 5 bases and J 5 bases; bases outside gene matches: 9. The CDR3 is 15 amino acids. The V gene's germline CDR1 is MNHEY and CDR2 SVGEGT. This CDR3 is CASSMGQRANNEQFF. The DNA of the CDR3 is TGTGCCAGCAGTATGGGACAGCGAGCGAACAATGAGCAGTTCTTC.

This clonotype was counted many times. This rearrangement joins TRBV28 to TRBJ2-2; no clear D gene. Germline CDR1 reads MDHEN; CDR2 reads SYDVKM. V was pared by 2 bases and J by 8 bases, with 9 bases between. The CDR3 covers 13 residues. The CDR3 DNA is TGTGCCAGCAGTTTAGCCCCTCCGGGGGAGCTGTTTTTT. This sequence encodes CASSLAPPGELFF.

The CDR3 spells CASRPGTTRTEAFF. The CDR3 nucleotides read TGTGCCAGCAGACCCGGGACTACGAGGACTGAAGCTTTCTTT. The rearrangement uses TRBV27 and TRBJ1-1; tentative D call: TRBD1 (5 bases). Germline loops: CDR1 MNHEY, CDR2 SMNVEV (reference sequence). The V end was cut by 6 bases, the J end by 5 bases, with 16 bases between. The CDR3 runs 14 residues.

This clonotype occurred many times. The CDR3 DNA is TGCGCCAGCAGCCCCTCGGACGGATTCAATGAAAAACTGTTTTTT. Protein sequence: CASSPSDGFNEKLFF. The V gene is TRBV5-1, the J gene TRBJ1-4; no clear D gene. V was pared by 4 bases and J by 5 bases, with 15 bases between. This CDR3 contains 15 residues. From germline, CDR1 is SGHRS and CDR2 YFSETQ.

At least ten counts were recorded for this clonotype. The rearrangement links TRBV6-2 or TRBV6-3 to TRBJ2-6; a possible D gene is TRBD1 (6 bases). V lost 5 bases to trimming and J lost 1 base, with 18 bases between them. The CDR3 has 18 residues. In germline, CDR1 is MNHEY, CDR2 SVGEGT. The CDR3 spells CASSRTEEPPSGANVLTF. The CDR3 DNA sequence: TGTGCCAGCAGTCGGACAGAGGAGCCCCCTTCTGGGGCCAACGTCCTGACTTTC.

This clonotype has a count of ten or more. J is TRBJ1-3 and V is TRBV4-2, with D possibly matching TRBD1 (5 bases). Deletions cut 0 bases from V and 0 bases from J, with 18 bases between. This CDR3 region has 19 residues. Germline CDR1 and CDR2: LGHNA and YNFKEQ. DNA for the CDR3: TGTGCCAGCAGCCAAGATCCGGAGGGCAGGGTGTTCTCTGGAAACACCATATATTTT. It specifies CASSQDPEGRVFSGNTIYF.

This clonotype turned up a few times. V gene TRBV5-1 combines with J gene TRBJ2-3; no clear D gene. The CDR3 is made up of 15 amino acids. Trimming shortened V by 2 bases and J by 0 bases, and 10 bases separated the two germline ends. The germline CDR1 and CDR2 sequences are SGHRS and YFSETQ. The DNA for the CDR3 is TGCGCCAGCAGCTTCCGACAAGTTAGCACAGATACGCAGTATTTT. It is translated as CASSFRQVSTDTQYF.

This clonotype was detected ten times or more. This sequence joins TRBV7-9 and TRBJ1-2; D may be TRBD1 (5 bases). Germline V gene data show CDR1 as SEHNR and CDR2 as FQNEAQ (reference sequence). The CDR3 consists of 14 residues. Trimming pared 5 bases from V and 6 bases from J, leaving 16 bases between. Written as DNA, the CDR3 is TGTGCCAGCAGCCCTCGACAGCTTAATGATGGCTACACCTTC. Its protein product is CASSPRQLNDGYTF.

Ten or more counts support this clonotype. The CDR3, as DNA: TGTGCCATCAGTGAGTCCGGGGGGGCCGGAGAGACCCAGTACTTC. Translated, it gives CAISESGGAGETQYF. The chain uses TRBV10-3 and TRBJ2-5; TRBD2 aligns across 8 bases. Trimming at V came to 0 bases and at J to 4 bases, leaving 4 bases not matched to a gene. The CDR3 length is 15 residues. Germline V gene sequence: CDR1 ENHRY, CDR2 SYGVKD.

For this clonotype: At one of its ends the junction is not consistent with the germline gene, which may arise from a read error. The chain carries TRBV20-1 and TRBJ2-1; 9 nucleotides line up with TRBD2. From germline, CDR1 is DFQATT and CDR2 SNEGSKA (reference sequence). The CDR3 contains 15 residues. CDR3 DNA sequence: TGCAGTACTAGAGTGCAGCGGGGGGTCTCCAATGAGCAGTTCTTC. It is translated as CSTRVQRGVSNEQFF.

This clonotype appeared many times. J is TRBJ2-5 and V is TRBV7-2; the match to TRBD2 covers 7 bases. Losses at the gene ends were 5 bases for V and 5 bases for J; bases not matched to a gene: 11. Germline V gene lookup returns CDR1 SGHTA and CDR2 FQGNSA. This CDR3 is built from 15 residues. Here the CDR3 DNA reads TGTGCCAGCAGCCCTCGACTAGCCGCCAGGGAGACCCAGTACTTC. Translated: CASSPRLAARETQYF. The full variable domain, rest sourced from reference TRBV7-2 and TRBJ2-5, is GAGVSQSPSNKVTEKGKDVELRCDPISGHTALYWYRQSLGQGLEFLIYFQGNSAPDKSGLPSDRFSAERTGGSVSTLTIQRTQQEDSAVYLCASSPRLAARETQYFGPGTRLLVL.

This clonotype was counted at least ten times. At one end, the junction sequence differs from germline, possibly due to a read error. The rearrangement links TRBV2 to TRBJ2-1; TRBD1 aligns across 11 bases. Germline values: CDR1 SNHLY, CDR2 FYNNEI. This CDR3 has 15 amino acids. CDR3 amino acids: CASSQGQGAYNEQFF. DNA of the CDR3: TGTGCTAGCAGCCAGGGACAGGGGGCCTACAATGAGCAGTTCTTC.

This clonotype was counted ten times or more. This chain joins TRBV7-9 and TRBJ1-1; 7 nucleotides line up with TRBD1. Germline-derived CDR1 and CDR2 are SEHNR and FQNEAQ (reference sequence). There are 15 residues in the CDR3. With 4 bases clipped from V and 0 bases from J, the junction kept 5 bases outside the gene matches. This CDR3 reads CASSYPGQMNTEAFF. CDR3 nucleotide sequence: TGTGCCAGCAGCTACCCGGGACAGATGAACACTGAAGCTTTCTTT.

The CDR3 is CASSRYLAGDNNEQFF. The CDR3 DNA reads as TGTGCCAGCAGTCGATATTTAGCGGGGGATAACAATGAGCAGTTCTTC. The chain carries TRBV2 and TRBJ2-1, with TRBD2 matching over 9 bases. The length of the CDR3 is 16 residues. V dropped 5 bases and J dropped 5; count of bases not matched to a gene: 10. The germline gives CDR1 SNHLY, CDR2 FYNNEI.

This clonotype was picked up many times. The CDR3: CASSEVEAYSYNEQFF. The CDR3 nucleotides are TGTGCCAGCAGCGAGGTGGAGGCCTACTCCTACAATGAGCAGTTCTTC. The rearrangement uses TRBV6-1 and TRBJ2-1; possibly TRBD2 for D (5 bases). The ends were cut back, 6 bases at V and 0 bases at J, with 15 bases in the middle. This CDR3 is 16 amino acids long. CDR1 MNHNS and CDR2 SASEGT come from the germline V gene.

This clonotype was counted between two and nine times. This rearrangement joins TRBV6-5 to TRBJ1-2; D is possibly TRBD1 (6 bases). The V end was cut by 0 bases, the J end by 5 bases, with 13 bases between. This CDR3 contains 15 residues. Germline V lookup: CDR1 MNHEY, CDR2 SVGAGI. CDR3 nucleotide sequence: TGTGCCAGCAGTTACTCCTCCGGGGGGGCATATGGCTACACCTTC. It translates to CASSYSSGGAYGYTF.

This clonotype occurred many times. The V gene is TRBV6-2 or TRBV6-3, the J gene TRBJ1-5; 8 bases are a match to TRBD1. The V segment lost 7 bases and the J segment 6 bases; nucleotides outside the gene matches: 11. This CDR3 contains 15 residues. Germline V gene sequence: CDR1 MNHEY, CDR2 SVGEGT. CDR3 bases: TGTGCCAGCAACCCCCTAGGGACAGGTAGTCAGCCCCAGCATTTT. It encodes CASNPLGTGSQPQHF.

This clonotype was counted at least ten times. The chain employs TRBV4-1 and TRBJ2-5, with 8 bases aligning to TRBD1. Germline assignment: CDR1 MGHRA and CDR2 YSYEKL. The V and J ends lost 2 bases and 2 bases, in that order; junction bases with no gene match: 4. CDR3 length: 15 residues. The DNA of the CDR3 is TGCGCCAGCAGCCAACCCGGACAGGGACAAGAGACCCAGTACTTC. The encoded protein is CASSQPGQGQETQYF.